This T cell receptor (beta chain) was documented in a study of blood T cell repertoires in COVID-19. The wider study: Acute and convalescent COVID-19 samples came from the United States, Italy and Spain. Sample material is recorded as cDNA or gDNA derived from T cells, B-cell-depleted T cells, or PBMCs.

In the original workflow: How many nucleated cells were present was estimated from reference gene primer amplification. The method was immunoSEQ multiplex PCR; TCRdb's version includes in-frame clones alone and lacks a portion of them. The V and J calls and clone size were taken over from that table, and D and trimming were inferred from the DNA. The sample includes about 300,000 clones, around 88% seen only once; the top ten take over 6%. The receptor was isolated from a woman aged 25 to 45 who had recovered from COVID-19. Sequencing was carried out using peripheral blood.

CDR3 in DNA: TGTGCCAGCAGCCAAGATACGGGGTTCGCTGAAGCTTTCTTT. As protein: CASSQDTGFAEAFF. The chain joins TRBV4-2 to TRBJ1-1, with D unclear. V was clipped by 0 bases and J by 6 bases, with 11 bases between them. From germline, CDR1 is LGHNA and CDR2 YNFKEQ. The CDR3 has 14 residues.